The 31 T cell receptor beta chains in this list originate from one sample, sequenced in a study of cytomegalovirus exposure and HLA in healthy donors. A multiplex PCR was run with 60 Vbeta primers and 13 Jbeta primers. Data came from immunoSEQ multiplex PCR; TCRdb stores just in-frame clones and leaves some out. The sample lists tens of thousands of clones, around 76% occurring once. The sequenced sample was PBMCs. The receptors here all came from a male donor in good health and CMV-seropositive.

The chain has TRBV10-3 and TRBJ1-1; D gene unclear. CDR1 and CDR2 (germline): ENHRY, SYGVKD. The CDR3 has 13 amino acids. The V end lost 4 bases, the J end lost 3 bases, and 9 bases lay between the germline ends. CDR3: CAISGQRDTEAFF. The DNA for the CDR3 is TGTGCCATCAGTGGGCAGCGGGACACTGAAGCTTTCTTT.

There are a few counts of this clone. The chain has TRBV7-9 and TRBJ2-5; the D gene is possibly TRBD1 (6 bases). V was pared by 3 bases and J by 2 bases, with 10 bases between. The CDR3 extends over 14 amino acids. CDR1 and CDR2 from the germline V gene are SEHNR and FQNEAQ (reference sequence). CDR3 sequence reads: CASSFQTGQETQYF. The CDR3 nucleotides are TGTGCCAGCAGCTTCCAGACAGGACAAGAGACCCAGTACTTC. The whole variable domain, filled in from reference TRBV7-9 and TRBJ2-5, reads DTGVSQNPRHKITKRGQNVTFRCDPISEHNRLYWYRQTLGQGPEFLTYFQNEAQLEKSRLLSDRFSAERPKGSFSTLEIQRTEQGDSAMYLCASSFQTGQETQYFGPGTRLLVL.

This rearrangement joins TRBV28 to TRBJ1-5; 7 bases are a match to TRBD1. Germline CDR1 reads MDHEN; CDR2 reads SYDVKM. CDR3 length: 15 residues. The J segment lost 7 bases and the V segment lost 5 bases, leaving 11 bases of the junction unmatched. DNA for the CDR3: TGTGCCAGCAGTCCCCCCGGGACAGCAAGGCAGCCCCAGCATTTT. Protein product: CASSPPGTARQPQHF.

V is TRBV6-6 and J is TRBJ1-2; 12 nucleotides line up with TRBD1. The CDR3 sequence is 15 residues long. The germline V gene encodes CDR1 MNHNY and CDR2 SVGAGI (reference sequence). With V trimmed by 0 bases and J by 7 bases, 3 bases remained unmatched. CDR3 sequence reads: CASSYSGQGASGYTF. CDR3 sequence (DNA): TGTGCCAGCAGTTACTCGGGACAGGGGGCTTCTGGCTACACCTTC.

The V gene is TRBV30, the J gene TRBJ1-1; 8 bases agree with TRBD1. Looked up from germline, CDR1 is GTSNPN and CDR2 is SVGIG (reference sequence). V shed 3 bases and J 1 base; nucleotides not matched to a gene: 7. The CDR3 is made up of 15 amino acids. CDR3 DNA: TGTGCCTGGAGGGTACGGGACAGGTGGAACACTGAAGCTTTCTTT. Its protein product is CAWRVRDRWNTEAFF.

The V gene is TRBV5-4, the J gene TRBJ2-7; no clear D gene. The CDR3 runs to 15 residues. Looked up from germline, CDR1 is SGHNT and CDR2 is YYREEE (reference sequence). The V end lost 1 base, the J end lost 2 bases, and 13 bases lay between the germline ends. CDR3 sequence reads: CASSLRQASTYEQYF. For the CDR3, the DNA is TGTGCCAGCAGCTTGAGGCAGGCCTCAACCTACGAGCAGTACTTC.

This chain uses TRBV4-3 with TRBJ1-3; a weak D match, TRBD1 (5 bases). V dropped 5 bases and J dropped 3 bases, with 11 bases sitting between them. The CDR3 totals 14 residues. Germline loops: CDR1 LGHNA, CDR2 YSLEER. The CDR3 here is CASSARDFGNTIYF. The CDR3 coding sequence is TGCGCCAGCAGCGCCCGGGACTTTGGAAACACCATATATTTT.

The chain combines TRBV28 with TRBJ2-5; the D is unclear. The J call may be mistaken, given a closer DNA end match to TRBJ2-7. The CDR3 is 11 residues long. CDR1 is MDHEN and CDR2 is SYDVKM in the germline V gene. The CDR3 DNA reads TGTGCCAGCAGTTTGGACTACGAGCAGTACTTC. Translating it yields CASSLDYEQYF.

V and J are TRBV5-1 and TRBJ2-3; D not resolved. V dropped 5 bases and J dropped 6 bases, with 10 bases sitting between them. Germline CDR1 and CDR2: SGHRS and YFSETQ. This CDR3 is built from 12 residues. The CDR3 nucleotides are TGCGCCAGCAGTCCCACGCGGGATACGCAGTATTTT. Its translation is CASSPTRDTQYF.

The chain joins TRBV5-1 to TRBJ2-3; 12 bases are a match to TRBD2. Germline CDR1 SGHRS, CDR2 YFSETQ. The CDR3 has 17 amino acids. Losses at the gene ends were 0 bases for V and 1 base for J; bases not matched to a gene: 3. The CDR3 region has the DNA TGCGCCAGCAGCTTGGTGGCTAGCGGGAGGGGCACAGATACGCAGTATTTT. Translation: CASSLVASGRGTDTQYF.

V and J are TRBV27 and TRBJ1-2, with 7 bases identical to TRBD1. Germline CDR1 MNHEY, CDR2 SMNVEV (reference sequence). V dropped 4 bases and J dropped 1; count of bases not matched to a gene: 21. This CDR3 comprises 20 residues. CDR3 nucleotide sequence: TGTGCCAGCAGTTCAGCCTTTATCCCAATCCGGGACAGCAATAACTATGGCTACACCTTC. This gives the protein CASSSAFIPIRDSNNYGYTF.

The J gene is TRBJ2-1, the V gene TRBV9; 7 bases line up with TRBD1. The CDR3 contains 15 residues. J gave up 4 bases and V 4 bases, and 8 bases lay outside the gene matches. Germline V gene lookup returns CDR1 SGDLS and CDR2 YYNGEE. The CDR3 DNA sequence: TGTGCCAGCAGCTCCCAGGGGGACAAGTACAATGAGCAGTTCTTC. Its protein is CASSSQGDKYNEQFF.

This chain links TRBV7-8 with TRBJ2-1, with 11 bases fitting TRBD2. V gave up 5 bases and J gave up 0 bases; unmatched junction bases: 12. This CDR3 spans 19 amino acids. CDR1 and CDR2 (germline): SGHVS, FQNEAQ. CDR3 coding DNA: TGTGCCAGCAGCGTAACCGGGACTAGCGGTCTAAGCTCCTACAATGAGCAGTTCTTC. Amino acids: CASSVTGTSGLSSYNEQFF.

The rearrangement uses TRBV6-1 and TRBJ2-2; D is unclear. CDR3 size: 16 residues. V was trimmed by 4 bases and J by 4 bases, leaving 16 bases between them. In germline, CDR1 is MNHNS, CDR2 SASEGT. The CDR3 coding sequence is TGTGCCAGCAGTGCGTGGCGGCCCCCCAGCACCGGGGAGCTGTTTTTT. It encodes CASSAWRPPSTGELFF.

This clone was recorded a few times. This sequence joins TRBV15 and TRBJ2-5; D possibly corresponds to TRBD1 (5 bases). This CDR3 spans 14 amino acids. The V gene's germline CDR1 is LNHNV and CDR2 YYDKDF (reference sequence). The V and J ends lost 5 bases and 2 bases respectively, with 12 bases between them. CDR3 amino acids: CATSGARAQETQYF. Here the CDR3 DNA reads TGTGCCACCAGCGGGGCCCGCGCACAAGAGACCCAGTACTTC. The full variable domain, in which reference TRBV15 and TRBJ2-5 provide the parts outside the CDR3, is DAMVIQNPRYQVTQFGKPVTLSCSQTLNHNVMYWYQQKSSQAPKLLFHYYDKDFNNEADTPDNFQSRRPNTSFCFLDIRSPGLGDTAMYLCATSGARAQETQYFGPGTRLLVL.

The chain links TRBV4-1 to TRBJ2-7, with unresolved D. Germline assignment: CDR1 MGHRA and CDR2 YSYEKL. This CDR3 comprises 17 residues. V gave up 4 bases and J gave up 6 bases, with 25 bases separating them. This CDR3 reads CASSLSPGPRNLGEQYF. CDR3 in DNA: TGCGCCAGCAGCCTCTCCCCGGGTCCACGGAACCTTGGCGAGCAGTACTTC.

The CDR3 region is CASSIGRGANTEAFF. CDR3 DNA sequence: TGTGCCAGTAGTATAGGTCGGGGGGCAAACACTGAAGCTTTCTTT. The chain combines TRBV19 with TRBJ1-1, with D perhaps TRBD1 (6 bases). The CDR3 extends over 15 amino acids. Germline CDR1 reads LNHDA; CDR2 reads SQIVND (reference sequence). Trimming left V 1 base short and J 2 bases short, with 11 bases between.

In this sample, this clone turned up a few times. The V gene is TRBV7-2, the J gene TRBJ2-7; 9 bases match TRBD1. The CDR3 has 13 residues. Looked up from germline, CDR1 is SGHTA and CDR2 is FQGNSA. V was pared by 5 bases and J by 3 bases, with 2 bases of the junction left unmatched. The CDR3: CASSGGQGYEQYF. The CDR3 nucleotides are TGTGCCAGCAGCGGGGGACAGGGCTACGAGCAGTACTTC. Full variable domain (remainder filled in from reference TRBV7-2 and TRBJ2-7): GAGVSQSPSNKVTEKGKDVELRCDPISGHTALYWYRQSLGQGLEFLIYFQGNSAPDKSGLPSDRFSAERTGGSVSTLTIQRTQQEDSAVYLCASSGGQGYEQYFGPGTRLTVT.

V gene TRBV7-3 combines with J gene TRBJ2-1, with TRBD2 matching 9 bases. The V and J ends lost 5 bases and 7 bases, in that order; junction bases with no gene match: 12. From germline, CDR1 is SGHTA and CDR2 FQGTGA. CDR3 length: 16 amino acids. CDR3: CASSPRTSGGLNEQFF. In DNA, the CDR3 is TGTGCCAGCAGCCCCCGGACGAGCGGGGGGTTAAATGAGCAGTTCTTC.

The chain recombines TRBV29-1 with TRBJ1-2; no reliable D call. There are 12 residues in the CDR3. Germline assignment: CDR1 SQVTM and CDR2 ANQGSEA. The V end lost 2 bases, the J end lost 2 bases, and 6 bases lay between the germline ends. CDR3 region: CSVESRNYGYTF. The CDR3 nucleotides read TGCAGCGTTGAAAGTCGGAACTATGGCTACACCTTC.

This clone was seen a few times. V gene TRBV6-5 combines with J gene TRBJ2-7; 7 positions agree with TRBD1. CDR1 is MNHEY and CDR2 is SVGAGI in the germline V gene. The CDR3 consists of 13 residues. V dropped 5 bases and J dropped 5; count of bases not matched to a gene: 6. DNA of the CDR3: TGTGCCAGCAGTGACCGGGACAGAGACGAGCAGTACTTC. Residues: CASSDRDRDEQYF.

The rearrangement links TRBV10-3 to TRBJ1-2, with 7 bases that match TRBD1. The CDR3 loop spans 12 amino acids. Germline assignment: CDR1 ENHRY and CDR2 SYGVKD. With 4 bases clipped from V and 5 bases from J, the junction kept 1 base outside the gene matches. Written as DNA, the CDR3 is TGTGCCATCAGTGTGACAGGGTATGGCTACACCTTC. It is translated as CAISVTGYGYTF.

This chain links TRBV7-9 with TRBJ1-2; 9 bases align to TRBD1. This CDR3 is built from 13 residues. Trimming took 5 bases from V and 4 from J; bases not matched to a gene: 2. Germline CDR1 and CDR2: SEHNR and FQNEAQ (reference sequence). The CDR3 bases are TGTGCCAGCAGCACAGGGGGCTCCTATGGCTACACCTTC. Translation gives CASSTGGSYGYTF.

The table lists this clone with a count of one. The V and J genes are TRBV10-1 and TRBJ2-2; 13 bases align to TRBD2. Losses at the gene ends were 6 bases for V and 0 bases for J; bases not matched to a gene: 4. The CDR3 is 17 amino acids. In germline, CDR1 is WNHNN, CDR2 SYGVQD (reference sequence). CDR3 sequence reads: CASREGLAGTNTGELFF. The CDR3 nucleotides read TGCGCCAGCAGGGAGGGACTAGCGGGGACGAACACCGGGGAGCTGTTTTTT.

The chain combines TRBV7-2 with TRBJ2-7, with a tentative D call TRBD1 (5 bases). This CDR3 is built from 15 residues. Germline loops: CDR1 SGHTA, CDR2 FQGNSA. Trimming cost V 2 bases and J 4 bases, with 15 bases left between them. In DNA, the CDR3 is TGTGCCAGCAGCTTATATAAGGGGCTTCGTTACGAGCAGTACTTC. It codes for CASSLYKGLRYEQYF.

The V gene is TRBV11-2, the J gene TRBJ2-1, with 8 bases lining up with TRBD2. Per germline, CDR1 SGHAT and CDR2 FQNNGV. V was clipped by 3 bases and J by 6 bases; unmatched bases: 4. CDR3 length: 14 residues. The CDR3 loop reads CASSLFLAGNEQFF. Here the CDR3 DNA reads TGTGCCAGCAGCTTGTTCCTAGCGGGCAATGAGCAGTTCTTC. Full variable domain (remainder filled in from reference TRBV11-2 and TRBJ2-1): EAGVAQSPRYKIIEKRQSVAFWCNPISGHATLYWYQQILGQGPKLLIQFQNNGVVDDSQLPKDRFSAERLKGVDSTLKIQPAKLEDSAVYLCASSLFLAGNEQFFGPGTRLTVL.

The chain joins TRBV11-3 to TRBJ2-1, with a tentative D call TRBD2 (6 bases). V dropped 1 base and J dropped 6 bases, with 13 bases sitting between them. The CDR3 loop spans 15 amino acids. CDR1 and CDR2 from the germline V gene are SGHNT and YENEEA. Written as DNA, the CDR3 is TGTGCCAGCAGCTTAGTAGGGACTGGAAGCAATGAGCAGTTCTTC. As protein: CASSLVGTGSNEQFF. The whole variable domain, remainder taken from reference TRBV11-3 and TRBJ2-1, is EAGVVQSPRYKIIEKKQPVAFWCNPISGHNTLYWYLQNLGQGPELLIRYENEEAVDDSQLPKDRFSAERLKGVDSTLKIQPAELGDSAVYLCASSLVGTGSNEQFFGPGTRLTVL.

The CDR3 nucleotides are TGTGCCAGCAGCGTAGGACAGGGGGACAATCAGCCCCAGCATTTT. As protein: CASSVGQGDNQPQHF. The rearrangement links TRBV9 to TRBJ1-5; the match to TRBD1 covers 9 bases. CDR3 length equals 15 residues. Per the germline V gene, CDR1 is SGDLS and CDR2 is YYNGEE. V lost 0 bases, J lost 3 bases, and 1 base stayed unmatched.

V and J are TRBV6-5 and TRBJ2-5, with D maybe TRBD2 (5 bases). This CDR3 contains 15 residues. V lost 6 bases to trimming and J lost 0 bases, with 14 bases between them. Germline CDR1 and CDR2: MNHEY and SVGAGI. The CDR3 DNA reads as TGTGCCAGCAGACAACGCGGACTCTACCAAGAGACCCAGTACTTC. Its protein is CASRQRGLYQETQYF.

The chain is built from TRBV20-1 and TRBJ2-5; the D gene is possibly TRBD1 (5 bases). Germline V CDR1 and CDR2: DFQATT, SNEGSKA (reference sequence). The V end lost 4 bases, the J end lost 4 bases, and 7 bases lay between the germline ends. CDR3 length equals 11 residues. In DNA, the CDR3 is TGCAGTGCTACAGGGCGAGAGACCCAGTACTTC. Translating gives CSATGRETQYF.

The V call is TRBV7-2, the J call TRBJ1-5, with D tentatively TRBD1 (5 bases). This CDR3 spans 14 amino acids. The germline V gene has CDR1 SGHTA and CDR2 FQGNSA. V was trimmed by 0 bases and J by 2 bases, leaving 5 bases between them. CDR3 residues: CASSLAQGNQPQHF. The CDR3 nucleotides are TGTGCCAGCAGCTTAGCACAGGGCAATCAGCCCCAGCATTTT.